This T cell receptor (beta chain) appears in the sequencing data of a study of shared clonotypes between healthy human individuals. The study drew its donors from healthy HIV-negative adults without recent acute infections or vaccinations. For genomic DNA, unsorted samples relied on tens of millions of PBMCs. The team ran DNA from unsorted PBMCs on ten immunoSEQ deep assay plates for sequencing. Original processing notes: ImmunoSEQ gave junction-only sequences without quality scores, so filtering differed. Sequenced by immunoSEQ multiplex PCR; TCRdb stores in-frame clones only, minus some. V, J and clone size derive from that table, while D and trimming were established from the DNA sequence. The sample has about 500,000 clones; 70% to 80% are singletons. V shed 0 bases and J 8 bases; nucleotides not matched to a gene: 3. CDR3 size: 13 residues. Germline V CDR1 and CDR2: SGDLS, YYNGEE.

Sequenced material: PBMCs. The sequence derives from a woman between 40 and 50 years old in good health. Some clones in this sample may be carry-over from other donors' samples. V is TRBV9 and J is TRBJ1-2, with 8 bases identical to TRBD1. The CDR3 region has the DNA TGTGCCAGCAGCGTAGCAGGGGGCTACGGCTACACCTTC. Translation gives CASSVAGGYGYTF.